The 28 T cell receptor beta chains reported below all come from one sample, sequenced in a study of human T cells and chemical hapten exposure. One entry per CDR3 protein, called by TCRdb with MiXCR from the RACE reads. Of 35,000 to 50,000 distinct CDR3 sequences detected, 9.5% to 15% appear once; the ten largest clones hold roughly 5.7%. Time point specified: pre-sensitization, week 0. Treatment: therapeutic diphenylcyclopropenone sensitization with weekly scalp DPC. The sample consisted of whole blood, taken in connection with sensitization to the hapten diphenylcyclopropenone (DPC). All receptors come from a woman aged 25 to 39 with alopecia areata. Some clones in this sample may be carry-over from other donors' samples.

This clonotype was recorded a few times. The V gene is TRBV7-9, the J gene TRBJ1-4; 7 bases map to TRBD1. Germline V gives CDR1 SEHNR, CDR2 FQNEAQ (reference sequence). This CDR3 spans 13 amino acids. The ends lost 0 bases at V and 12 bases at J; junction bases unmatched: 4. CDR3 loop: CASSLAGDRQLFF. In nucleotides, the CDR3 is TGTGCCAGCAGCTTAGCTGGGGACAGACAACTGTTTTTT.

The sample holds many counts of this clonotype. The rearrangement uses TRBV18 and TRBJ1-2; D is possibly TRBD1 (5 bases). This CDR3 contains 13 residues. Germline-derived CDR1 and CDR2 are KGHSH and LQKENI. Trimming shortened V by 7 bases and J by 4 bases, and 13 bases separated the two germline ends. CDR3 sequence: CASYTPGGYGYTF. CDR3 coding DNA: TGTGCCAGCTACACCCCCGGGGGCTATGGCTACACCTTC. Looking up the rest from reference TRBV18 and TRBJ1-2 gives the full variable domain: NAGVMQNPRHLVRRRGQEARLRCSPMKGHSHVYWYRQLPEEGLKFMVYLQKENIIDESGMPKERFSAEFPKEGPSILRIQQVVRGDSAAYFCASYTPGGYGYTFGSGTRLTVV.

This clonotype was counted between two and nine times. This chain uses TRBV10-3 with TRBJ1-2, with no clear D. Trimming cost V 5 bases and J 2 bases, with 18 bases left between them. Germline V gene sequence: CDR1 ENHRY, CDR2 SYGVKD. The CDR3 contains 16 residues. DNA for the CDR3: TGTGCCATCAGTACCTCGTTCTCACCCTCCAACTATGGCTACACCTTC. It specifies CAISTSFSPSNYGYTF.

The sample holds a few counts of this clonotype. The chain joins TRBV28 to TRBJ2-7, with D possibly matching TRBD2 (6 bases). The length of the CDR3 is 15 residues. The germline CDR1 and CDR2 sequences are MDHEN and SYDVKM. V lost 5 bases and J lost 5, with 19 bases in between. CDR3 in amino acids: CASSPGGSPHHEQYF. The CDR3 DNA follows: TGTGCCAGCAGTCCCGGGGGATCGCCCCACCACGAGCAGTACTTC. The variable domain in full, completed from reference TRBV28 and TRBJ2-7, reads DVKVTQSSRYLVKRTGEKVFLECVQDMDHENMFWYRQDPGLGLRLIYFSYDVKMKEKGDIPEGYSVSREKKERFSLILESASTNQTSMYLCASSPGGSPHHEQYFGPGTRLTVT.

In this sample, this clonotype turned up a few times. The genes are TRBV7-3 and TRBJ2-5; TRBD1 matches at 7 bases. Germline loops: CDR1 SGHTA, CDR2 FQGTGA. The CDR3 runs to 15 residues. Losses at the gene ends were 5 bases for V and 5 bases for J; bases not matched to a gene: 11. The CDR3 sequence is CASSPRQGPTETQYF. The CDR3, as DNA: TGTGCCAGCAGCCCTCGACAGGGACCAACGGAGACCCAGTACTTC.

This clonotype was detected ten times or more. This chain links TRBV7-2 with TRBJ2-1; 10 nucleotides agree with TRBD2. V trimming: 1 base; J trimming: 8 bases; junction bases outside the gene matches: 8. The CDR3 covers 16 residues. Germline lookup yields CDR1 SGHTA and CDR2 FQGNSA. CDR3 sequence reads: CASSLGGAGGLYEQFF. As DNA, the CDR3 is TGTGCCAGCAGCTTAGGAGGAGCGGGAGGGCTCTATGAGCAGTTCTTC.

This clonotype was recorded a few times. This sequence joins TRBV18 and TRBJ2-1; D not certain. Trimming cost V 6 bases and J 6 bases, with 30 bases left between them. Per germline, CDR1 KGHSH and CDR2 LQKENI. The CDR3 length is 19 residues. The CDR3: CASSPSIVLASSSINEQFF. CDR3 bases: TGTGCCAGCTCCCCCAGTATTGTCCTTGCATCGTCATCCATCAATGAGCAGTTCTTC.

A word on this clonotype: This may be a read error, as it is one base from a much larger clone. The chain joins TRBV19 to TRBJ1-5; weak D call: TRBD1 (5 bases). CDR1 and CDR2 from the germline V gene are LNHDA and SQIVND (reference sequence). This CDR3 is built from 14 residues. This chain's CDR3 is CACSSRQFTQPQHF. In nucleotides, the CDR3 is TGTGCCTGTAGTAGCCGACAGTTTACTCAGCCCCAGCATTTT.

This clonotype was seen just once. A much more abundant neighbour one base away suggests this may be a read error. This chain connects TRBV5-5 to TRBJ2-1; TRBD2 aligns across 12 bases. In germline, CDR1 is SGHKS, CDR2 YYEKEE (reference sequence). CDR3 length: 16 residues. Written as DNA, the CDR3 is TGTGCCAGCAGCTTTTTGAGGACTAGCGGGATGGATGAGCGGTTCTTC. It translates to CASSFLRTSGMDERFF. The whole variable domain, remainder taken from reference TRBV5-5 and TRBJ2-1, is DAGVTQSPTHLIKTRGQQVTLRCSPISGHKSVSWYQQVLGQGPQFIFQYYEKEERGRGNFPDRFSARQFPNYSSELNVNALLLGDSALYLCASSFLRTSGMDERFFGPGTRLTVL.

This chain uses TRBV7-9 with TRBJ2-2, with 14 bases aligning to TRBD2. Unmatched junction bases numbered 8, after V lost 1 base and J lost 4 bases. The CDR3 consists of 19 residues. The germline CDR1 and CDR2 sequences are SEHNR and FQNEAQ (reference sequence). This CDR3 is CASSLVQGLAGGSTGELFF. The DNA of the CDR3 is TGTGCCAGCAGCTTAGTCCAAGGACTAGCGGGAGGAAGCACCGGGGAGCTGTTTTTT.

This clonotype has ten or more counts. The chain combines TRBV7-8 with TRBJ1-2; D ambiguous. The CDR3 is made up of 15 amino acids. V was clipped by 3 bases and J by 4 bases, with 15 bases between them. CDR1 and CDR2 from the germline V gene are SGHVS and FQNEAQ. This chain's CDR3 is CASSFNPTAPYGYTF. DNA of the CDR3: TGTGCCAGCAGCTTCAACCCTACAGCCCCCTATGGCTACACCTTC.

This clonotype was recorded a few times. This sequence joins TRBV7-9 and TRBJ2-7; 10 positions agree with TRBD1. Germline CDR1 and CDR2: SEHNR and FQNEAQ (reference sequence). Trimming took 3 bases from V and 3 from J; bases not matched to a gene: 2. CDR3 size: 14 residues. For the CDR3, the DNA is TGTGCCAGCAGCTTGGGACAGGGGAACTACGAGCAGTACTTC. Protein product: CASSLGQGNYEQYF.

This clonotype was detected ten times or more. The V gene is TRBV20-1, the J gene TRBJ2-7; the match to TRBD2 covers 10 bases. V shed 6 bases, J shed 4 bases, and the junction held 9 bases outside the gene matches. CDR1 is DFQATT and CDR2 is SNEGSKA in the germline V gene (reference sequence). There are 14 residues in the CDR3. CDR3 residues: CSAVQSGRAYEQYF. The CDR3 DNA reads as TGCAGTGCCGTACAGAGCGGGAGGGCGTACGAGCAGTACTTC.

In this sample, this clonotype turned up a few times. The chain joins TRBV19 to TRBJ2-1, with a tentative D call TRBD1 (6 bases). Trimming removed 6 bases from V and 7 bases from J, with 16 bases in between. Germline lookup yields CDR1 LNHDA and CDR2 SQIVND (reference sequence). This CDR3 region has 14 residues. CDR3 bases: TGTGCCAGTAGCTCCCCTGGGGGCAGGAATGAGCAGTTCTTC. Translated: CASSSPGGRNEQFF.

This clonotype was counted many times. The CDR3 DNA reads as TGCGCCAGCAGCTCATGGGACAGGGCAAGCCGAACGGACACCGGGGAGCTGTTTTTT. Its protein is CASSSWDRASRTDTGELFF. The chain couples TRBV5-1 to TRBJ2-2; 9 positions agree with TRBD1. Germline lookup yields CDR1 SGHRS and CDR2 YFSETQ. This CDR3 region has 19 residues. Losses at the gene ends were 3 bases for V and 3 bases for J; bases not matched to a gene: 15.

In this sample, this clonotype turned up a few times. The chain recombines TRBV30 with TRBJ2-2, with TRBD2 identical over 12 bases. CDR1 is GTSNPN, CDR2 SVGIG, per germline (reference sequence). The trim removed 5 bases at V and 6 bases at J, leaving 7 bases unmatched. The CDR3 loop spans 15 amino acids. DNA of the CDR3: TGTGCCTGGGGACTAGGACTAGCGGGATCCGGGGAGCTGTTTTTT. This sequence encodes CAWGLGLAGSGELFF.

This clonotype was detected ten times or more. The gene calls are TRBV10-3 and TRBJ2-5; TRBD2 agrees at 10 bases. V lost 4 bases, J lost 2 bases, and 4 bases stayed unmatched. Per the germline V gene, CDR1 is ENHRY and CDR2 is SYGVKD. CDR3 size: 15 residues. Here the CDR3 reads CAISGSLAGQETQYF. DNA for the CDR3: TGTGCCATCAGTGGCTCACTAGCGGGACAAGAGACCCAGTACTTC.

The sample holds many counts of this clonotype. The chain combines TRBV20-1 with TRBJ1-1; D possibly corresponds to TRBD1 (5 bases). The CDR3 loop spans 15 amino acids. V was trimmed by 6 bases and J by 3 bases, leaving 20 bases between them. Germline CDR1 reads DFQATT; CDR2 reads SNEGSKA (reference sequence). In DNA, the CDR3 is TGCAGTGCCCGCCGGACCCGGGGCGGACACACTGAAGCTTTCTTT. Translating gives CSARRTRGGHTEAFF.

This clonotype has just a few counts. The CDR3, as DNA: TGTGCCAGCAGCCCCCCTCCGGGCAGAGAAATTAACACCGGGGAGCTGTTTTTT. Amino acid sequence: CASSPPPGREINTGELFF. This chain uses TRBV12-3 or TRBV12-4 with TRBJ2-2; D call uncertain. CDR3 size: 18 residues. The V end lost 6 bases, the J end lost 2 bases, and 22 bases lay between the germline ends.

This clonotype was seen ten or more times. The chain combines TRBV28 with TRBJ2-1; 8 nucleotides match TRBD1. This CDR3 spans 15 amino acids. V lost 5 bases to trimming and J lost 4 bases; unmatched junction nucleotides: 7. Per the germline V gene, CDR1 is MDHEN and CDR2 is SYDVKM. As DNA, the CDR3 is TGTGCCAGCAGTCCCTCCGGGACAGGTTACAATGAGCAGTTCTTC. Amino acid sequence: CASSPSGTGYNEQFF.

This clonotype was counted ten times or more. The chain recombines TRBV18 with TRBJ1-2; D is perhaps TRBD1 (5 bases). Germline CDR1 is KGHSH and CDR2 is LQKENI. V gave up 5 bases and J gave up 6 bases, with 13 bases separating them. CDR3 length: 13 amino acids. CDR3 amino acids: CASSTSGVDGYTF. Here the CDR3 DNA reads TGTGCCAGCTCAACTTCGGGGGTCGATGGCTACACCTTC.

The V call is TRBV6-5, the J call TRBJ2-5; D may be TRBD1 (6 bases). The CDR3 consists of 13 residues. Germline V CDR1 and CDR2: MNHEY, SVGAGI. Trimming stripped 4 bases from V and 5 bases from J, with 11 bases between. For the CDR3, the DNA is TGTGCCAGCAGTTCTCTCAGGGGCGAGACCCAGTACTTC. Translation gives CASSSLRGETQYF.

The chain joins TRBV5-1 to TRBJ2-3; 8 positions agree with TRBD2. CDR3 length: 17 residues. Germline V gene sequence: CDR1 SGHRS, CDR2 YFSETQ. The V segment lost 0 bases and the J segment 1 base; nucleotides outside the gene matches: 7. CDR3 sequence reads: CASSLGFGREGTDTQYF. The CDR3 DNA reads TGCGCCAGCAGCTTGGGCTTTGGGCGGGAGGGCACAGATACGCAGTATTTT.

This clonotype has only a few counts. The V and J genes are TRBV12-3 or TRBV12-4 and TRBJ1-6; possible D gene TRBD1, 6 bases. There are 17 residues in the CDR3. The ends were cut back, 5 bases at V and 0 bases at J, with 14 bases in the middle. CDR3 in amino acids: CASSQQGSGSYNSPLHF. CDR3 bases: TGTGCCAGCAGTCAACAGGGTTCGGGCTCCTATAATTCACCCCTCCACTTT.

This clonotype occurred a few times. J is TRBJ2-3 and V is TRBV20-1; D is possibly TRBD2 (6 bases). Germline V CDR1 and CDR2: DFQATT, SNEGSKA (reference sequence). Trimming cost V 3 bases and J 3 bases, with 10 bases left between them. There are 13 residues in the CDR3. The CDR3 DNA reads TGCAGTGCTAGCCTGGCGGGGACAGATACGCAGTATTTT. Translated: CSASLAGTDTQYF.

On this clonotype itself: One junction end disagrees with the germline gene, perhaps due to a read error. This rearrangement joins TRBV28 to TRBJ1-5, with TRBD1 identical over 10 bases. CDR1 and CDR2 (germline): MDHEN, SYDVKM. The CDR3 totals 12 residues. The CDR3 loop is CASRRGDRGGEF. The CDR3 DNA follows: TGTGCCAGCAGGCGCGGGGACAGGGGAGGGGAATTT.

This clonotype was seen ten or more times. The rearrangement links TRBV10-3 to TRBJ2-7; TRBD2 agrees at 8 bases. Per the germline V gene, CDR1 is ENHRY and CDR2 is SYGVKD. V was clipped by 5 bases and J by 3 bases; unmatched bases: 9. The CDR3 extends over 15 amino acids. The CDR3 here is CAISRAGATVYEQYF. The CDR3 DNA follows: TGTGCCATCAGTCGAGCGGGAGCAACGGTCTACGAGCAGTACTTC.

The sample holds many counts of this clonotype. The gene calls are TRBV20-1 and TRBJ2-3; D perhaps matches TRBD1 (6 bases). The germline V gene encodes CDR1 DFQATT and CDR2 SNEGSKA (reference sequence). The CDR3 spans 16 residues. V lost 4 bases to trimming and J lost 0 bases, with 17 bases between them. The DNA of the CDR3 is TGCAGTGCTAACCCGGGACAACTAGGTAGCACAGATACGCAGTATTTT. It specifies CSANPGQLGSTDTQYF.